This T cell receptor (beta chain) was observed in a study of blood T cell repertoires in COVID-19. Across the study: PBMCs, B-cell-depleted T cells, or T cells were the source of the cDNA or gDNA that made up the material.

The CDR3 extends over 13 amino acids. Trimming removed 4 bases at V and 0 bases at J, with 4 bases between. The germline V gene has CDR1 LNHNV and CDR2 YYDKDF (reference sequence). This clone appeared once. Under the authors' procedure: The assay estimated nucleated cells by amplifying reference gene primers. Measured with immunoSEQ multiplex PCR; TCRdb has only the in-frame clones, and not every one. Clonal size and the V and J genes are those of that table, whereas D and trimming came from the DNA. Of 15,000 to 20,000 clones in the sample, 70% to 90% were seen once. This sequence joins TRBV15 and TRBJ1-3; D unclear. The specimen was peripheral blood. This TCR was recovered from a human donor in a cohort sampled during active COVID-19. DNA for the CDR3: TGTGCCACCAGCACGCGCTCTGGAAACACCATATATTTT. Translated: CATSTRSGNTIYF.